The next 8 T cell receptor beta chains were all read from a single sample in a study of shared clonotypes between healthy human individuals (dated by TCRdb to about 2020). The library came from the immunoSEQ multiplex PCR assay. TCRdb mirrors the immuneACCESS table, restricted to in-frame sequences. Some clones are absent from its copies; in checked studies, under half trace to an unresolved V gene, and the reason for the others is unknown. The table for this sample lists approximately 1,500,000 clones; roughly 95% of them were counted only once. The ten most abundant clones make up approximately 1.2% of the sample. Sequencing used naive CD4+ T cells sorted from blood. Read against the paper, the sample's cell subset or site label means: CD45RA+ positively selected. Source of these receptors: a young man in good health.

This clone occurred once. J is TRBJ1-2 and V is TRBV14; D is unresolved. CDR3 length equals 14 residues. The ends were cut back, 1 base at V and 8 bases at J, with 14 bases in the middle. Germline V CDR1 and CDR2: SGHDN, FVKESK. CDR3 in amino acids: CASSQAAQYYGYTF. The CDR3 DNA follows: TGTGCCAGCAGCCAAGCTGCCCAGTATTACGGCTACACCTTC. The variable domain in full, completed from reference TRBV14 and TRBJ1-2, reads EAGVTQFPSHSVIEKGQTVTLRCDPISGHDNLYWYRRVMGKEIKFLLHFVKESKQDESGMPNNRFLAERTGGTYSTLKVQPAELEDSGVYFCASSQAAQYYGYTFGSGTRLTVV.

The rearrangement uses TRBV5-4 and TRBJ2-7; possibly TRBD1 for D (6 bases). Germline V gene sequence: CDR1 SGHNT, CDR2 YYREEE (reference sequence). Trimming pared 0 bases from V and 6 bases from J, leaving 16 bases between. This CDR3 comprises 15 residues. CDR3 in amino acids: CASSLARGSGFEQYF. The CDR3 bases are TGTGCCAGCAGCTTGGCCAGGGGAAGCGGCTTCGAGCAGTACTTC.

A remark on this clone: Other DNA sequences in this sample translate to the same CDR3. The chain links TRBV9 to TRBJ2-7; the D call may be TRBD1 or TRBD2 (6 bases each). This CDR3 contains 14 residues. Between the trimmed V and J ends, which lost 0 bases and 0 bases, there was a span of 7 bases. Looked up from germline, CDR1 is SGDLS and CDR2 is YYNGEE. The CDR3 nucleotides are TGTGCCAGCAGCGTAGCGGGGGCCTCCTACGAGCAGTACTTC. Amino acid sequence: CASSVAGASYEQYF.

J is TRBJ1-3 and V is TRBV29-1, with D perhaps matching TRBD1 (5 bases). Germline V gene data show CDR1 as SQVTM and CDR2 as ANQGSEA. The CDR3 is made up of 13 amino acids. Trimming stripped 4 bases from V and 3 bases from J, with 10 bases between. CDR3 in amino acids: CSVGQGNGNTIYF. The CDR3 nucleotides read TGCAGCGTTGGCCAGGGAAATGGAAACACCATATATTTT.

The chain joins TRBV7-9 to TRBJ2-7, with 9 bases matching TRBD1. The V segment lost 1 base and the J segment 4 bases; nucleotides outside the gene matches: 2. The germline gives CDR1 SEHNR, CDR2 FQNEAQ (reference sequence). The CDR3 contains 14 residues. The CDR3 DNA sequence: TGTGCCAGCAGCTTAGGGGACAGGGATTACGAGCAGTACTTC. Protein sequence: CASSLGDRDYEQYF.

In regard to this clone: Additional DNA sequences in this sample encode the identical CDR3. The gene calls are TRBV2 and TRBJ1-1, with D tentatively TRBD1 (6 bases). The CDR3 is 14 residues long. From germline, CDR1 is SNHLY and CDR2 FYNNEI. V was shortened by 4 bases and J by 3 bases, with 12 bases between the two germline ends. The CDR3 coding sequence is TGTGCCAGCAGTGGCCAGGGGAGGGACACTGAAGCTTTCTTT. This codes for CASSGQGRDTEAFF.

Remarks on this clone: The same CDR3 also results from other DNA sequences found in this sample. The chain combines TRBV7-9 with TRBJ2-3; D unresolved. This CDR3 has 13 amino acids. Germline assignment: CDR1 SEHNR and CDR2 FQNEAQ (reference sequence). V was clipped by 5 bases and J by 1 base, with 7 bases between them. DNA for the CDR3: TGTGCCAGCAGCCTTGGGGGCACAGATACGCAGTATTTT. It yields the protein CASSLGGTDTQYF.

The chain has TRBV5-1 and TRBJ1-4; D remains ambiguous. Trimming stripped 1 base from V and 8 bases from J, with 12 bases between. The CDR3 consists of 14 residues. CDR1 is SGHRS, CDR2 YFSETQ, per germline. CDR3 coding DNA: TGCGCCAGCAGCTTGCTCCTCCCGAACGAAAAACTGTTTTTT. Translating gives CASSLLLPNEKLFF.